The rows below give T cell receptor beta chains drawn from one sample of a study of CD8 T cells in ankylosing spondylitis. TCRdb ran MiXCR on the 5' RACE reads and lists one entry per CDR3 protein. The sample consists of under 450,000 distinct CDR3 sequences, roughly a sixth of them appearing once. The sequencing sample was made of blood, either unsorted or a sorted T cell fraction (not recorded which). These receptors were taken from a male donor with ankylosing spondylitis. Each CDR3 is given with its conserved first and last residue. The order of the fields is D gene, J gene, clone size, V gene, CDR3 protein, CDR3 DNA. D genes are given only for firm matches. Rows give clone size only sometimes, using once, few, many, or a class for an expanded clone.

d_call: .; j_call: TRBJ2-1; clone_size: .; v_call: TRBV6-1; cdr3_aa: CASTPRSYSYNEQFF; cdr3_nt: TGTGCCAGCACCCCCCGGAGTTACTCCTACAATGAGCAGTTCTTC
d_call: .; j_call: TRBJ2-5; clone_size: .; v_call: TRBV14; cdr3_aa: CASSQSGYFHYF; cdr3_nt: TGTGCCAGCAGCCAGAGTGGTTACTTCCACTACTTC
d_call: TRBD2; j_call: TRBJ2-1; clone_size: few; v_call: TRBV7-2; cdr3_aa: CASSLEGGRGYNEQFF; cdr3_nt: TGTGCCAGCAGCTTAGAAGGCGGGAGGGGCTACAATGAGCAGTTCTTC
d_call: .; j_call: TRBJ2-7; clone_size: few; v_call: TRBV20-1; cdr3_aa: CSASGVSYEQYF; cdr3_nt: TGCAGTGCTAGTGGGGTCTCCTACGAGCAGTACTTC
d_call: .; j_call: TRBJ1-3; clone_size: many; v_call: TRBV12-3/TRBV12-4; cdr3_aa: CASSLGGPSGNTIYF; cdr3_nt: TGTGCCAGCTCCTTGGGGGGCCCCTCTGGAAACACCATATATTTT
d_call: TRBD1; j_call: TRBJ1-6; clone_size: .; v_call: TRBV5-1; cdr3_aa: CASSLVDRANSPLHF; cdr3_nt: TGCGCCAGCAGCTTGGTCGACAGGGCGAACTCACCCCTCCACTTT
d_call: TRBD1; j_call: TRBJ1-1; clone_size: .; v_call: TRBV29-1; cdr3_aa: CSAWTGGSGNTEAFF; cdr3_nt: TGCAGCGCCTGGACAGGGGGAAGCGGGAACACTGAAGCTTTCTTT
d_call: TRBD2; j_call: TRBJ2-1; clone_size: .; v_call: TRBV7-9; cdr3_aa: CASTQREGGEQFF; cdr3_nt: TGTGCCAGCACCCAGCGGGAGGGGGGAGAGCAGTTCTTC
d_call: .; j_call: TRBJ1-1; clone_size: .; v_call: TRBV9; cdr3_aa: CASSPRNRAVNTEAFF; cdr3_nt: TGTGCCAGCAGCCCCCGGAACCGGGCGGTGAACACTGAAGCTTTCTTT
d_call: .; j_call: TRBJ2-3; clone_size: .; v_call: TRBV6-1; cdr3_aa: CASSLEGSNTQYF; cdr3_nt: TGTGCCAGCAGCCTCGAGGGTTCCAATACGCAGTATTTT
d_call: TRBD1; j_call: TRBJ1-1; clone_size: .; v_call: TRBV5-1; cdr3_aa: CASSLGAGGLTEAFF; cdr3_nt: TGCGCCAGCAGCTTGGGTGCAGGGGGTCTTACTGAAGCTTTCTTT
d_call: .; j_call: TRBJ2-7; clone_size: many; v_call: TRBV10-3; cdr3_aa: CAISESPGKQYF; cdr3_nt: TGTGCCATCAGTGAGTCACCGGGCAAGCAGTACTTC
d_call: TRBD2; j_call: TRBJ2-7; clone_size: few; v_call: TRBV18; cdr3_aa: CASRTSGNSYEQYF; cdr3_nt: TGTGCCAGCCGGACTAGCGGGAACTCCTACGAGCAGTACTTC
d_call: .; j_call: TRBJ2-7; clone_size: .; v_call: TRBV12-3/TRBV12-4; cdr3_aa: CASSFNPNEQYF; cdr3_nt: TGTGCCAGCAGTTTTAATCCGAACGAGCAGTACTTC
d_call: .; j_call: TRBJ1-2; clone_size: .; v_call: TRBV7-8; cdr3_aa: CASSQARVGYGYTF; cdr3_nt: TGTGCCAGCAGCCAGGCCAGGGTCGGCTATGGCTACACCTTC
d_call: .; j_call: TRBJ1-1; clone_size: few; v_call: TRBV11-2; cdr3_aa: CASSPPRGIRTEAFF; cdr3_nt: TGTGCCAGCAGCCCCCCGCGGGGTATCAGAACTGAAGCTTTCTTT
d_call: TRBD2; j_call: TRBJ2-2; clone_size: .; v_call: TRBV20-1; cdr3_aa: CSARDPSSGGLNTGELFF; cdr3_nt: TGCAGTGCTAGAGATCCGTCTAGCGGGGGGCTCAACACCGGGGAGCTGTTTTTT
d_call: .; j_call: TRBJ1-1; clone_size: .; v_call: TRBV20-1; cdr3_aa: CSARGNRVETEAFF; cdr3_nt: TGCAGTGCTAGGGGAAACAGGGTGGAGACTGAAGCTTTCTTT
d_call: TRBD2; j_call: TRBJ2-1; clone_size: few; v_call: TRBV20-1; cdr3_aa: CSASRGLAGGRPFF; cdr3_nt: TGCAGTGCCAGCAGGGGACTAGCGGGGGGTAGACCGTTCTTC
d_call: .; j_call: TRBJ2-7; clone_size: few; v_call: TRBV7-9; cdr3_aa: CASSLPPRDEQYF; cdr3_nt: TGTGCCAGCAGCTTACCCCCCCGCGACGAGCAGTACTTC
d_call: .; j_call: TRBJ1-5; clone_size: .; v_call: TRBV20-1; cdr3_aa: CSARDPRRGIDNQPQHF; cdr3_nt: TGCAGTGCTAGAGATCCGCGGAGGGGGATTGACAATCAGCCCCAGCATTTT
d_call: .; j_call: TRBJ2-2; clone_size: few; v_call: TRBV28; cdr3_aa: CASSLGSASGGELFF; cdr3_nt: TGTGCCAGCAGTCTAGGATCGGCTAGTGGCGGGGAGCTGTTTTTT
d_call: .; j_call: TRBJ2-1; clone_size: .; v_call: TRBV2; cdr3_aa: CASNPPSKVYNEQFF; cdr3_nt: TGTGCCAGCAACCCCCCTAGCAAAGTCTACAATGAGCAGTTCTTC
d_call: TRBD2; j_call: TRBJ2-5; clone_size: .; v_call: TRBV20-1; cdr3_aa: CSASGTSGRIQETQYF; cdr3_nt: TGCAGTGCCTCCGGGACTAGCGGGAGGATTCAAGAGACCCAGTACTTC
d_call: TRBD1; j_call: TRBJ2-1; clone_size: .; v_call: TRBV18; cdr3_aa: CASSPLAGQGYNEQFF; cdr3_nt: TGTGCCAGCTCACCACTCGCGGGACAGGGGTACAATGAGCAGTTCTTC
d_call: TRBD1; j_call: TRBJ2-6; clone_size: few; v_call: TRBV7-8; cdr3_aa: CASSLQGARSGANVLTF; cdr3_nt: TGTGCCAGCAGCTTACAGGGGGCACGCTCTGGGGCCAACGTCCTGACTTTC
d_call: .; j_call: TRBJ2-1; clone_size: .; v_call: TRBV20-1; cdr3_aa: CSARDDWQIGREQFF; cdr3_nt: TGCAGTGCTAGAGATGATTGGCAGATAGGGCGGGAGCAGTTCTTC
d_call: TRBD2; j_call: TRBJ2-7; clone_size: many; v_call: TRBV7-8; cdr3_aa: CASSAGLAPSYEQYF; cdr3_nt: TGTGCCAGCAGCGCGGGACTAGCGCCTTCCTACGAGCAGTACTTC
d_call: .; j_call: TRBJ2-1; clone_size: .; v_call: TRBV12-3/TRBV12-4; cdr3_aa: CASRSDGAGKPPHGVNEQFF; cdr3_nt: TGTGCCAGCAGGTCCGACGGGGCGGGAAAACCCCCCCACGGTGTCAATGAGCAGTTCTTC
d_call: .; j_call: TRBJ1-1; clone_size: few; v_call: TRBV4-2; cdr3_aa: CASSQTRRTDSEAFF; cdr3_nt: TGTGCCAGCAGCCAAACAAGACGGACGGATTCTGAAGCTTTCTTT
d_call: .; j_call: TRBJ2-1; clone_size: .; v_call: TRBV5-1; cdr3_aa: CASSLGQGRVNEQFF; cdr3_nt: TGCGCCAGCAGCTTAGGGCAGGGTAGGGTTAATGAGCAGTTCTTC
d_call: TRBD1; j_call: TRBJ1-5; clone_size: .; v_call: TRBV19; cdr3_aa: CASRLQGVNQPQHF; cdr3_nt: TGTGCCAGTAGGCTACAGGGGGTCAATCAGCCCCAGCATTTT
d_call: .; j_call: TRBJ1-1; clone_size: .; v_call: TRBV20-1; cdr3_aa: CSATDREAFF; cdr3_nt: TGCAGTGCCACCGACAGGGAAGCTTTCTTT
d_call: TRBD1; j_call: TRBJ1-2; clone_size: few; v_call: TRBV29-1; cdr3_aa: CSARDRGPYGYTF; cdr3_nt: TGCAGCGCCCGGGACAGGGGACCCTATGGCTACACCTTC
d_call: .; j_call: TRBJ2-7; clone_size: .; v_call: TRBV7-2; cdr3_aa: CASSPSGDMTSYEQYF; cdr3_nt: TGTGCCAGCAGCCCATCGGGGGACATGACCTCCTACGAGCAGTACTTC
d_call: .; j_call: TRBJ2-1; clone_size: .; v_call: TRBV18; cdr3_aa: CASSRSTAEQFF; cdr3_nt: TGTGCCAGCTCCCGGTCTACCGCCGAGCAGTTCTTC
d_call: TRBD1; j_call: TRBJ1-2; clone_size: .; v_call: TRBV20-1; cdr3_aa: CSAIPGQGASGYTF; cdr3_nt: TGCAGTGCCATACCGGGACAGGGGGCGTCGGGCTACACCTTC
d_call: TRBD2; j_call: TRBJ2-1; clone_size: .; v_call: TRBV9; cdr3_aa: CASTLGGSSYNEQFF; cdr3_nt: TGTGCCAGCACCCTTGGCGGGAGCTCCTACAATGAGCAGTTCTTC
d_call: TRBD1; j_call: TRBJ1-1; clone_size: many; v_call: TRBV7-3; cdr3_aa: CASSLTGGDTEAFF; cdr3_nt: TGTGCCAGCAGCCTGACAGGGGGGGACACTGAAGCTTTCTTT
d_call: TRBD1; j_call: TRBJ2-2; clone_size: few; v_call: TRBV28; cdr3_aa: CASSPGTGWAGELFF; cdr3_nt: TGTGCCAGCAGCCCTGGGACAGGGTGGGCCGGGGAGCTGTTTTTT
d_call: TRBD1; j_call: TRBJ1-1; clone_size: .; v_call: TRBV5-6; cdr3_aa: CASSLKTGTYTEAFF; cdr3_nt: TGTGCCAGCAGCCTAAAGACAGGGACCTACACTGAAGCTTTCTTT
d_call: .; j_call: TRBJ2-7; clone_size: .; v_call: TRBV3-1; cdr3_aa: CASSLTFGEQYF; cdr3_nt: .
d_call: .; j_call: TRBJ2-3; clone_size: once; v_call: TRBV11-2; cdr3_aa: CASSSLGLHTDTQYF; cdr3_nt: TGTGCCAGCAGCTCCCTGGGTCTCCACACAGATACGCAGTATTTT
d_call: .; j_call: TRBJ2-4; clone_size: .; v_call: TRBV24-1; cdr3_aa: CATSAGGSKNIQYF; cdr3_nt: TGTGCCACCAGTGCGGGTGGGTCCAAAAACATTCAGTACTTC
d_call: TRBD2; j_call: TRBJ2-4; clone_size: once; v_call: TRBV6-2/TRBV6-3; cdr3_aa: CASRTSGSKNIQYF; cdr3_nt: TGTGCCAGCCGGACTAGCGGGTCAAAAAACATTCAGTACTTC
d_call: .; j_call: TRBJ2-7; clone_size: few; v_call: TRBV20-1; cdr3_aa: CSARAGDHEQYF; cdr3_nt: TGCAGTGCTAGAGCGGGGGACCACGAGCAGTACTTC
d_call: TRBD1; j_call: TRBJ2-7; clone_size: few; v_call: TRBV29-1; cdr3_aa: CSALGQRYEQYF; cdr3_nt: TGCAGCGCACTGGGACAGCGCTACGAGCAGTACTTC
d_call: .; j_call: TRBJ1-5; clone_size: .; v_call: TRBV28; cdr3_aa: CASRTILIGGRSQHF; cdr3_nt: TGTGCCAGCAGGACAATCCTTATAGGGGGAAGGTCCCAGCATTTT
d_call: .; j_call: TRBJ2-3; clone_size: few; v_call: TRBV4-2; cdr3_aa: CASSQDGSTDTQYF; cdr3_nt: TGTGCCAGCAGCCAAGATGGGAGCACAGATACGCAGTATTTT
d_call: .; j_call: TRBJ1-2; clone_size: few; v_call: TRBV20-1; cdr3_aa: CSARFTGAAGYTF; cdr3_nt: TGCAGTGCTAGATTTACGGGGGCGGCTGGCTACACCTTC
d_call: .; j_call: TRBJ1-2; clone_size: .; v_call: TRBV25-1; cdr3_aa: CASSARSRDGYTF; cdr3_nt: TGTGCCAGCAGTGCACGATCCAGGGATGGCTACACCTTC
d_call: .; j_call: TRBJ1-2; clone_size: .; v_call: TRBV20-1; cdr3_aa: CSASFGGINYGYTF; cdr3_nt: TGCAGTGCTAGTTTTGGGGGCATTAACTATGGCTACACCTTC
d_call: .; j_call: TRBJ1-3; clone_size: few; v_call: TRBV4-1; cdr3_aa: CASSQATRAGVTIYF; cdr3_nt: TGCGCCAGCAGCCAAGCCACCAGGGCTGGGGTCACCATATATTTT